This is a list of T cell receptor beta chains from one sample in a study of blood T cells in healthy people across ages. TCRdb processed the 5' RACE reads anew with MiXCR; each CDR3 protein has one entry. The sample shows hundreds of thousands of distinct CDR3 sequences, roughly half of them seen only once. Sequencing used blood. Receptors originate from a woman at least 80 years old in good health. Both conserved end residues are part of each CDR3. D genes are given only for firm matches. Some rows mark clone size as missing; the rest say once, few, many or name a class of expanded clone.

TRBJ2-5 TRBD2 . TRBV5-8 CANSSGLAGVGEQYF TGTGCCAACAGCTCCGGACTAGCGGGAGTTGGTGAGCAGTACTTC
TRBJ2-7 TRBD2 . TRBV5-1 CASSMEPAGGRSYNEQYF TGCGCCAGCAGCATGGAACCAGCGGGAGGGCGTTCCTACAATGAGCAGTACTTC
TRBJ2-5 TRBD1 many TRBV18 CASSLLTGNQETQYF TGTGCCAGCTCACTTTTGACAGGGAACCAAGAGACCCAGTACTTC
TRBJ1-1 . . TRBV7-2 CASSLSVGSAEAFF TGTGCCAGCAGCTTAAGCGTGGGGTCGGCTGAAGCTTTCTTT
TRBJ1-2 . . TRBV28 CASSSQGWGYGYTF TGTGCCAGCAGTTCCCAGGGCTGGGGGTATGGCTACACCTTC
TRBJ2-1 . . TRBV2 CASSGDGAYNEQFF TGTGCCAGCAGTGGCGACGGAGCCTACAATGAGCAGTTCTTC
TRBJ1-2 . once TRBV5-6 CASSRDSRGYTF TGTGCCAGCAGCAGGGACTCGCGGGGCTACACCTTC
TRBJ2-1 TRBD2 . TRBV20-1 CSATGTSAQTGQFF TGCAGTGCTACGGGGACTAGCGCGCAGACGGGGCAGTTCTTC
TRBJ2-7 TRBD1 few TRBV3-1 CASSRPGQYRYEQYF TGTGCCAGCAGCCGGCCGGGACAGTATCGCTACGAGCAGTACTTC
TRBJ2-3 . few TRBV20-1 CSARTRLGDTQYF TGCAGTGCTAGGACGAGACTGGGGGATACGCAGTATTTT
TRBJ1-2 TRBD1 many TRBV5-1 CASSPGQDGYTF TGCGCCAGCAGCCCTGGACAGGATGGCTACACCTTC
TRBJ1-1 . few TRBV20-1 CSARQANTEAFF TGCAGTGCTAGACAGGCTAACACTGAAGCTTTCTTT
TRBJ2-1 TRBD2 few TRBV29-1 CSVETSGRRDEQFF TGCAGCGTTGAAACTAGCGGGAGGAGGGATGAGCAGTTCTTC
TRBJ1-5 . many TRBV20-1 CSARGGGAGNQPQHF TGCAGTGCTAGAGGAGGCGGGGCGGGCAATCAGCCCCAGCATTTT
TRBJ2-1 . few TRBV7-2 CASSSGRQGKNEQFF TGTGCCAGCAGCTCCGGACGCCAGGGGAAAAATGAGCAGTTCTTC
TRBJ1-1 . . TRBV29-1 CSVSEDAEAFF TGCAGCGTGTCTGAAGACGCTGAAGCTTTCTTT
TRBJ2-5 TRBD2 . TRBV28 CASGEGLVFQETQYF TGTGCCAGCGGGGAGGGACTAGTTTTTCAAGAGACCCAGTACTTC
TRBJ2-7 . many TRBV2 CAGARSSYEQYF TGTGCCGGCGCACGGAGTTCCTACGAGCAGTACTTC
TRBJ2-3 . few TRBV15 CATSRVGGTDTQYF TGTGCCACCAGCAGAGTGGGTGGCACAGATACGCAGTATTTT
TRBJ2-7 . . TRBV5-8 CASSLIPTTYEQYF TGTGCCAGCAGCCTTATACCGACCACCTACGAGCAGTACTTC
TRBJ2-2 . few TRBV5-1 CASSLGTDSLATGELFF TGCGCCAGCAGCTTGGGTACTGACAGCCTGGCCACCGGGGAGCTGTTTTTT
TRBJ2-2 . few TRBV5-1 CASSWTSKRGGELFF TGCGCCAGCAGCTGGACCTCTAAGAGAGGCGGGGAGCTGTTTTTT
TRBJ2-7 TRBD2 . TRBV27 CASTQGLAGSGEQYF TGTGCCAGCACTCAAGGACTAGCGGGCTCCGGCGAGCAGTACTTC
TRBJ2-1 TRBD2 few TRBV24-1 CATSDSLAAGNEQFF TGTGCCACCAGTGATTCACTAGCGGCAGGCAATGAGCAGTTCTTC
TRBJ2-1 . few TRBV20-1 CSASFPSGARSSYNEQFF TGCAGTGCTAGTTTCCCCTCCGGGGCACGCAGCTCCTACAATGAGCAGTTCTTC
TRBJ2-1 TRBD1 few TRBV12-3/TRBV12-4 CASSSRTGGGYRFF TGTGCCAGCAGTTCCCGGACAGGCGGAGGCTACCGGTTCTTC
TRBJ1-2 . . TRBV5-6 CASSPGAGVTIGYGYTF TGTGCCAGCAGCCCCGGGGCAGGGGTCACGATCGGGTATGGCTACACCTTC
TRBJ2-3 . many TRBV19 CATRGQITDTQYF TGTGCCACCAGGGGACAAATCACAGATACGCAGTATTTT
TRBJ2-5 . . TRBV7-7 CASSPRTNQETQYF TGTGCCAGCAGCCCCAGGACCAACCAAGAGACCCAGTACTTC
TRBJ2-7 TRBD2 . TRBV4-2 CASSQDLRLSGGAYEQYF TGTGCCAGCAGCCAAGATCTTCGGTTAAGCGGGGGGGCGTACGAGCAGTACTTC
TRBJ2-3 TRBD2 . TRBV4-3 CASSQGSSGIGTDTQYF TGCGCCAGCAGCCAAGGGTCTAGCGGGATTGGGACGGATACGCAGTATTTT